One TCR beta chain is described in this entry. What it binds is not known. This sample was included in a study of long-term antiretroviral therapy in people with HIV. Study-wide findings and caveats: Post-ART diversity increased but stayed below transplant donor controls. All time points showed a repertoire dominated by clones expanded before ART. It was not possible to obtain data on ART adherence, viral resistance or therapy changes.

With survey level as its setting, the immunoSEQ assay was v3.0. Clones were read by immunoSEQ multiplex PCR, and TCRdb kept only the in-frame ones, dropping some. The table records some 36,000 clones, about 85% of them present only once. The sample consisted of unsorted PBMCs, taken just under 2.9 years before starting antiretroviral therapy. This clonotype was obtained from a woman in her twenties or thirties with HIV.

CDR3 in amino acids: CASSPWGRETQYF. CDR3 sequence (DNA): TGTGCCAGCAGCCCGTGGGGGAGAGAGACCCAGTACTTC. V is TRBV5-4 and J is TRBJ2-5, with D perhaps being TRBD1 or TRBD2 (5 bases each). V gave up 4 bases and J gave up 4 bases, with 11 bases separating them. The CDR3 extends over 13 amino acids. Germline lookup yields CDR1 SGHNT and CDR2 YYREEE (reference sequence). Filled out from reference TRBV5-4 and TRBJ2-5, the complete variable domain reads ETGVTQSPTHLIKTRGQQVTLRCSSQSGHNTVSWYQQALGQGPQFIFQYYREEENGRGNFPPRFSGLQFPNYSSELNVNALELDDSALYLCASSPWGRETQYFGPGTRLLVL.